Presented here are 32 T cell receptor beta chains from one specimen sequenced in a study of response to subunit inactivated influenza vaccine. MiXCR, run by TCRdb on the RT-PCR reads, gives a single entry per CDR3 protein. The data contain about 500,000 distinct CDR3 sequences, roughly 13% of them singletons. The source material was PBMCs from blood, sampled around seven weeks after vaccination. The receptors were sampled from a man between 45 and 60 years old who received an inactivated influenza vaccine.

V usage is TRBV6-5 and J usage is TRBJ2-3; D might be TRBD1 (6 bases). CDR3 length equals 16 residues. CDR1 and CDR2 from the germline V gene are MNHEY and SVGAGI. V gave up 2 bases and J gave up 5 bases, with 17 bases separating them. The CDR3 DNA follows: TGTGCCAGCAGTTACACAAGGACAGTTGAAAGAGATACGCAGTATTTT. As protein: CASSYTRTVERDTQYF.

The chain couples TRBV29-1 to TRBJ1-1; D not certain. The CDR3 extends over 14 amino acids. Germline V gene lookup returns CDR1 SQVTM and CDR2 ANQGSEA. V was cut by 5 bases and J by 4 bases, with 17 bases left in between. In nucleotides, the CDR3 is TGCAGCGTTTCAAAGGCAAACTTGGGCACTGAAGCTTTCTTT. This codes for CSVSKANLGTEAFF.

CDR3 coding DNA: TGCAGTGCTAGTTTGTTTAGCGGGAGCACAGATACGCAGTATTTT. Protein: CSASLFSGSTDTQYF. This rearrangement joins TRBV20-1 to TRBJ2-3, with TRBD2 identical over 7 bases. The J segment lost 0 bases and the V segment lost 3 bases, leaving 6 bases of the junction unmatched. The CDR3 runs to 15 residues. Germline CDR1 is DFQATT and CDR2 is SNEGSKA (reference sequence).

V and J are TRBV27 and TRBJ1-5; D is unclear. Trimming removed 2 bases at V and 5 bases at J, with 10 bases between. CDR1 and CDR2 (germline): MNHEY, SMNVEV (reference sequence). The CDR3 totals 14 residues. The CDR3 region has the DNA TGTGCCAGCAGTTTAAAGGGCACCTATCAGCCCCAGCATTTT. Encoded protein: CASSLKGTYQPQHF.

The gene calls are TRBV28 and TRBJ1-4; D ambiguous. The CDR3 covers 15 residues. Between the trimmed V and J ends, which lost 5 bases and 7 bases, there was a span of 17 bases. Germline V CDR1 and CDR2: MDHEN, SYDVKM. In nucleotides, the CDR3 is TGTGCCAGCAGTACCCCCTCAGAGGATATTGAAAAACTGTTTTTT. Translation: CASSTPSEDIEKLFF.

This clonotype has just a few counts. The chain combines TRBV11-1 with TRBJ2-5; D possibly corresponds to TRBD1 (6 bases). Trimming took 5 bases from V and 3 from J, leaving 16 bases between them. CDR3 length: 15 amino acids. The germline V gene encodes CDR1 SGHAT and CDR2 FQDESV (reference sequence). For the CDR3, the DNA is TGTGCCAGCAGCAACTCCGGACAGACCGAAGAGACCCAGTACTTC. Its protein product is CASSNSGQTEETQYF.

The gene calls are TRBV20-1 and TRBJ2-1, with 9 bases identical to TRBD1. In germline, CDR1 is DFQATT, CDR2 SNEGSKA (reference sequence). The CDR3 spans 15 residues. The ends lost 5 bases at V and 4 bases at J; junction bases unmatched: 9. The CDR3 loop is CSAAYPGTGYNEQFF. The CDR3 DNA follows: TGCAGTGCTGCTTACCCCGGGACAGGGTACAATGAGCAGTTCTTC.

This clonotype has just a few counts. The gene calls are TRBV6-2 or TRBV6-3 and TRBJ2-7, with 7 bases that match TRBD1. V trimming: 6 bases; J trimming: 1 base; junction bases outside the gene matches: 15. The germline V gene encodes CDR1 MNHEY and CDR2 SVGEGT. This CDR3 has 17 residues. CDR3 sequence: CASSPPHTGVPSYEQYF. In DNA, the CDR3 is TGTGCCAGCAGCCCCCCCCATACAGGGGTTCCTTCCTACGAGCAGTACTTC.

This clonotype was seen repeatedly, ten times or more. The chain is built from TRBV6-5 and TRBJ2-7; 10 bases are shared with TRBD1. J lost 4 bases, V lost 2 bases, and 5 bases had no gene match. The CDR3 is 15 amino acids. Germline V gives CDR1 MNHEY, CDR2 SVGAGI. Here the CDR3 reads CASSYDGQGVYEQYF. As DNA, the CDR3 is TGTGCCAGCAGTTACGACGGACAGGGGGTTTACGAGCAGTACTTC.

This sequence joins TRBV4-2 and TRBJ1-2; 9 positions agree with TRBD1. V lost 2 bases, J lost 1 base, and 14 bases stayed unmatched. Germline CDR1 reads LGHNA; CDR2 reads YNFKEQ. The length of the CDR3 is 19 residues. The CDR3 DNA sequence: TGTGCCAGCAGCCAACGTCCACAGGGGGCACAATTAAATAACTATGGCTACACCTTC. Translated: CASSQRPQGAQLNNYGYTF.

The chain has TRBV28 and TRBJ2-1, with TRBD2 identical over 10 bases. The CDR3 loop spans 14 amino acids. Germline assignment: CDR1 MDHEN and CDR2 SYDVKM. Trimming at V came to 5 bases and at J to 9 bases, leaving 7 bases not matched to a gene. The chain's CDR3 is CASSIGLAVGEQFF. The CDR3, as DNA: TGTGCCAGCAGTATCGGACTAGCGGTTGGTGAGCAGTTCTTC. The full variable domain, its missing parts supplied by reference TRBV28 and TRBJ2-1, is DVKVTQSSRYLVKRTGEKVFLECVQDMDHENMFWYRQDPGLGLRLIYFSYDVKMKEKGDIPEGYSVSREKKERFSLILESASTNQTSMYLCASSIGLAVGEQFFGPGTRLTVL.

V gene TRBV5-5 combines with J gene TRBJ2-1; D is possibly TRBD1 (6 bases). The germline V gene has CDR1 SGHKS and CDR2 YYEKEE (reference sequence). The V end lost 0 bases, the J end lost 10 bases, and 11 bases lay between the germline ends. The CDR3 covers 13 residues. This chain's CDR3 is CASSLGDNSEQFF. The CDR3 bases are TGTGCCAGCAGCTTGGGGGACAATAGCGAGCAGTTCTTC.

This clonotype was recorded many times. The V call is TRBV12-3 or TRBV12-4, the J call TRBJ2-7; 8 bases agree with TRBD1. The CDR3 is 13 amino acids. V gave up 6 bases and J gave up 4 bases; unmatched junction bases: 5. As DNA, the CDR3 is TGTGCCAGCAGGGACAGGGCAGGGTACGAGCAGTACTTC. It translates to CASRDRAGYEQYF.

This clonotype showed up just a few times. This chain uses TRBV20-1 with TRBJ1-4, with D unclear. Trimming left V 6 bases short and J 6 bases short, with 8 bases between. Per germline, CDR1 DFQATT and CDR2 SNEGSKA (reference sequence). CDR3 length: 11 amino acids. For the CDR3, the DNA is TGCAGTGCCGACTATGATGAAAAACTGTTTTTT. As protein: CSADYDEKLFF.

In its sample, this clonotype was seen a few times. The chain employs TRBV20-1 and TRBJ2-5; a possible D gene is TRBD2 (5 bases). Germline V gives CDR1 DFQATT, CDR2 SNEGSKA (reference sequence). V gave up 5 bases and J gave up 3 bases, with 13 bases separating them. There are 13 residues in the CDR3. The chain's CDR3 is CSAYGNLEETQYF. The CDR3 nucleotides are TGCAGTGCTTACGGGAATCTGGAAGAGACCCAGTACTTC.

In this sample, this clonotype turned up many times. The V and J genes are TRBV5-6 and TRBJ2-7; D is possibly TRBD1 (5 bases). The CDR3 consists of 14 residues. CDR1 is SGHDT, CDR2 YYEEEE, per germline. V lost 0 bases to trimming and J lost 3 bases, with 10 bases between them. The CDR3 DNA follows: TGTGCCAGCAGCTTGGCGCAGGACAACTACGAGCAGTACTTC. Protein sequence: CASSLAQDNYEQYF.

This clonotype was detected a few times. J is TRBJ1-2 and V is TRBV7-2; 10 bases fit TRBD1. V dropped 4 bases and J dropped 4; count of bases not matched to a gene: 3. Germline V CDR1 and CDR2: SGHTA, FQGNSA. The length of the CDR3 is 14 residues. In DNA, the CDR3 is TGTGCCAGCAGCTCTGACAGGGGGCCCTATGGCTACACCTTC. Its protein is CASSSDRGPYGYTF.

This chain uses TRBV6-1 with TRBJ1-5, with unresolved D. Germline CDR1 and CDR2: MNHNS and SASEGT. V shed 0 bases and J shed 4 bases, with 10 bases lying between them. CDR3 length equals 15 residues. The CDR3 protein is CASSEAGHRNQPQHF. The CDR3 region has the DNA TGTGCCAGCAGTGAAGCGGGCCATCGGAATCAGCCCCAGCATTTT.

Only a few counts were recorded for this clonotype. The V and J genes are TRBV29-1 and TRBJ2-5; D is perhaps TRBD1 (6 bases). CDR3 size: 11 residues. V gave up 7 bases and J gave up 5 bases, with 11 bases separating them. The V gene's germline CDR1 is SQVTM and CDR2 ANQGSEA. CDR3 sequence (DNA): TGCAGCGGTGACAGGACGGAGACCCAGTACTTC. Encoded protein: CSGDRTETQYF.

In this sample, this clonotype turned up a few times. The chain carries TRBV7-2 and TRBJ2-7; 12 bases match TRBD2. This CDR3 comprises 14 residues. V dropped 8 bases and J dropped 3; count of bases not matched to a gene: 5. Germline assignment: CDR1 SGHTA and CDR2 FQGNSA. Written as DNA, the CDR3 is TGTGCCAGCCAACCGGGACTAGCGGGCTACGAGCAGTACTTC. Translating gives CASQPGLAGYEQYF.

The chain links TRBV29-1 to TRBJ2-3; a possible D gene is TRBD1 (5 bases). From germline, CDR1 is SQVTM and CDR2 ANQGSEA. CDR3 length equals 13 residues. The V end was cut by 4 bases, the J end by 1 base, with 9 bases between. Here the CDR3 reads CSVAGRGTDTQYF. As DNA, the CDR3 is TGCAGCGTTGCGGGCAGGGGCACAGATACGCAGTATTTT.

The rearrangement uses TRBV15 and TRBJ1-1; D is uncertain. With 5 bases removed from V and 8 bases from J, the gap between germline ends came to 18 bases. Germline V gives CDR1 LNHNV, CDR2 YYDKDF (reference sequence). This CDR3 contains 14 residues. The CDR3: CATSWYGSSIEAFF. CDR3 in DNA: TGTGCCACCAGCTGGTACGGGAGCTCGATCGAAGCTTTCTTT.

This clonotype was seen a few times. This sequence joins TRBV30 and TRBJ2-1; no clear D. Trimming stripped 2 bases from V and 6 bases from J, with 14 bases between. This CDR3 region has 14 residues. Germline V gene lookup returns CDR1 GTSNPN and CDR2 SVGIG (reference sequence). The CDR3 loop reads CAWSPLQWTNEQFF. The CDR3, as DNA: TGTGCCTGGAGTCCCTTACAGTGGACCAATGAGCAGTTCTTC.

This rearrangement joins TRBV28 to TRBJ2-1; 9 bases line up with TRBD1. Per germline, CDR1 MDHEN and CDR2 SYDVKM. V lost 2 bases to trimming and J lost 5 bases; unmatched junction nucleotides: 4. This CDR3 is 15 amino acids long. In DNA form, the CDR3 reads TGTGCCAGCAGTTTACCGGACAGGGGAAACAATGAGCAGTTCTTC. It translates to CASSLPDRGNNEQFF.

This chain links TRBV28 with TRBJ2-5; a weak D match, TRBD1 (5 bases). Trimming cost V 1 base and J 9 bases, with 9 bases left between them. Germline loops: CDR1 MDHEN, CDR2 SYDVKM. The CDR3 length is 12 residues. CDR3 amino acids: CASSLFGHPQYF. CDR3 nucleotides: TGTGCCAGCAGTTTATTCGGACACCCCCAGTACTTC.

This clonotype appeared a few times. J is TRBJ2-3 and V is TRBV12-3 or TRBV12-4, with D unresolved. The CDR3 covers 15 residues. V dropped 7 bases and J dropped 2 bases, with 16 bases sitting between them. As DNA, the CDR3 is TGTGCCAGCACCTTTCGGGCCCCAGCCACAGATACGCAGTATTTT. Amino acid sequence: CASTFRAPATDTQYF.

This clonotype has just a few counts. The chain employs TRBV9 and TRBJ1-1; unclear D gene. V lost 0 bases and J lost 4, with 7 bases in between. The CDR3 extends over 13 amino acids. CDR1 is SGDLS and CDR2 is YYNGEE in the germline V gene. The CDR3 is CASSVGRGTEAFF. The CDR3 DNA reads TGTGCCAGCAGCGTAGGCCGAGGCACTGAAGCTTTCTTT.

The chain has TRBV4-2 and TRBJ2-1; 11 bases line up with TRBD2. Germline values: CDR1 LGHNA, CDR2 YNFKEQ. The CDR3 loop spans 17 amino acids. With V trimmed by 5 bases and J by 7 bases, 13 bases remained unmatched. This CDR3 is CASSLRTGTSGTNEQFF. In nucleotides, the CDR3 is TGTGCCAGCAGCTTAAGAACCGGGACTAGCGGTACTAATGAGCAGTTCTTC.

V is TRBV4-3 and J is TRBJ2-3; the D gene is possibly TRBD2 (6 bases). The CDR3 runs to 16 residues. Germline V gene lookup returns CDR1 LGHNA and CDR2 YSLEER. The V end lost 0 bases, the J end lost 2 bases, and 12 bases lay between the germline ends. DNA of the CDR3: TGCGCCAGCAGCCAAGATTGGGGACTCCACACAGATACGCAGTATTTT. Translating it yields CASSQDWGLHTDTQYF.

This clonotype showed up many times. CDR3 DNA sequence: TGCAGCGTTGACCAGGGTTCTTCTAAGGGGCAGTTCTTC. This sequence encodes CSVDQGSSKGQFF. The chain links TRBV29-1 to TRBJ2-1; D perhaps matches TRBD1 (5 bases). The CDR3 is 13 residues long. Trimming shortened V by 3 bases and J by 12 bases, and 18 bases separated the two germline ends. Germline-derived CDR1 and CDR2 are SQVTM and ANQGSEA.

This clonotype was detected only a few times. V usage is TRBV28 and J usage is TRBJ1-5; 8 positions agree with TRBD1. V dropped 5 bases and J dropped 6; count of bases not matched to a gene: 9. The germline V gene has CDR1 MDHEN and CDR2 SYDVKM. This CDR3 is built from 15 residues. The CDR3 nucleotides are TGTGCCAGCAGTCGGCAATTGACAGGGGCTCAGCCCCAGCATTTT. Translating gives CASSRQLTGAQPQHF.

The chain has TRBV3-1 and TRBJ2-7; weak D call: TRBD1 (5 bases). Germline V lookup: CDR1 LGHDT, CDR2 YNNKEL (reference sequence). The CDR3 contains 13 residues. The V and J ends lost 4 bases and 7 bases respectively, with 14 bases between them. The CDR3 loop is CASSPSSGREQYF. For the CDR3, the DNA is TGTGCCAGCAGCCCCTCTTCAGGGCGGGAGCAGTACTTC.